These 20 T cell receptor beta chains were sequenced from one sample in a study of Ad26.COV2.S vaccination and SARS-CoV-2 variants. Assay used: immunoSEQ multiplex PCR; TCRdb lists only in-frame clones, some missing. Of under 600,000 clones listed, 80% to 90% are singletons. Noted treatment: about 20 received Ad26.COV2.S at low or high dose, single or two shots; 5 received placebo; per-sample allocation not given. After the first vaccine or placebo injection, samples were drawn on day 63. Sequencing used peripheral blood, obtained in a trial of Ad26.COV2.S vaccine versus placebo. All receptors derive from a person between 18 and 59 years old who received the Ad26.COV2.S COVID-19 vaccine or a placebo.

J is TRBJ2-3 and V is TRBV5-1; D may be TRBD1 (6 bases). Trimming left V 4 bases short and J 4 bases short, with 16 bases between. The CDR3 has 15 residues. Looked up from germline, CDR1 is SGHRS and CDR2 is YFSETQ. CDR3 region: CASSPIQGPADTQYF. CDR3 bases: TGCGCCAGCAGCCCGATTCAGGGGCCCGCAGATACGCAGTATTTT.

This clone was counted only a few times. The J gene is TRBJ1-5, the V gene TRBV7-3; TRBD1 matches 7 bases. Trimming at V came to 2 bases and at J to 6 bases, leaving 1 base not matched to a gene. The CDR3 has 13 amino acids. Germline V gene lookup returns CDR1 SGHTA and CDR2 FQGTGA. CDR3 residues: CASSLQGGQPQHF. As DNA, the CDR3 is TGTGCCAGCAGCTTACAGGGGGGTCAGCCCCAGCATTTT.

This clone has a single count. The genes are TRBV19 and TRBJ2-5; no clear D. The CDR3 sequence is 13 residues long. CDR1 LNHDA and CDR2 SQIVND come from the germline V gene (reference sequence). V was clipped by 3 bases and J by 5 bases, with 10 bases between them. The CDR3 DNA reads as TGTGCCAGTAGTATTTCGGGTTTCGAGACCCAGTACTTC. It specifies CASSISGFETQYF.

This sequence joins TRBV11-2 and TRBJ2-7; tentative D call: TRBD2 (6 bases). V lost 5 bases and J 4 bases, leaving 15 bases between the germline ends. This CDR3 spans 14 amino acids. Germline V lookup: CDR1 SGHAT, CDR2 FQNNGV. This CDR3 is CASSPELGTYEQYF. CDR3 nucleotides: TGTGCCAGCAGCCCGGAGCTAGGGACTTACGAGCAGTACTTC.

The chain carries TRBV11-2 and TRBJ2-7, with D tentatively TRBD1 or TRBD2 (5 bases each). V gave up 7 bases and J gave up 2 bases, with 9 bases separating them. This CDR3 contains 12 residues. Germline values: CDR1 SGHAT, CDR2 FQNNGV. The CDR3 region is CASTWGTYEQYF. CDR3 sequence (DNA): TGTGCCAGCACTTGGGGGACCTACGAGCAGTACTTC.

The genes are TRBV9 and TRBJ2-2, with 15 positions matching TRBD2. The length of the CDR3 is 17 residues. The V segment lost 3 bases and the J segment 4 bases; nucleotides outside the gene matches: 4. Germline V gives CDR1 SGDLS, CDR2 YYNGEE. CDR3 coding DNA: TGTGCCAGCAGCGCGGGACTAGCGGGAGGAAGCACCGGGGAGCTGTTTTTT. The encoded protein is CASSAGLAGGSTGELFF.

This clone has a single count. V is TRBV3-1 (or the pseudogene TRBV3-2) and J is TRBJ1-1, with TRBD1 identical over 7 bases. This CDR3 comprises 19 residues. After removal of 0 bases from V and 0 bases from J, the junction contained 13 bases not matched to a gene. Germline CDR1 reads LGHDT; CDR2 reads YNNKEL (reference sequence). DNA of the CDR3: TGTGCCAGCAGCCAAGAAGTTGTCGGGACAGCATTCATGAACACTGAAGCTTTCTTT. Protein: CASSQEVVGTAFMNTEAFF.

The CDR3: CASSEFSRGHSGNTIYF. The CDR3 bases are TGTGCCAGCAGTGAATTCAGTCGAGGCCACTCTGGAAACACCATATATTTT. The chain has TRBV25-1 and TRBJ1-3, with D uncertain. CDR3 length: 17 amino acids. Trimming shortened V by 1 base and J by 0 bases, and 13 bases separated the two germline ends. Germline loops: CDR1 MGHDK, CDR2 SYGVNS.

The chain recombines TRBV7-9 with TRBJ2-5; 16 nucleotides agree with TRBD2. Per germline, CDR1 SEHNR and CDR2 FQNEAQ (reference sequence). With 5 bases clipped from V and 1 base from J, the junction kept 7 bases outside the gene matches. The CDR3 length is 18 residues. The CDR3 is CASSPGLAGGDFQETQYF. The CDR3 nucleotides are TGTGCCAGCAGCCCGGGACTAGCGGGGGGGGACTTCCAAGAGACCCAGTACTTC.

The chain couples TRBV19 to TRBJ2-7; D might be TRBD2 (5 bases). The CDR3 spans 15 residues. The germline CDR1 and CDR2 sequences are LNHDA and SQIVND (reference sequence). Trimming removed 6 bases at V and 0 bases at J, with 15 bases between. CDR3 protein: CASRRGSQSSYEQYF. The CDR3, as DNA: TGTGCCAGTAGAAGAGGGTCCCAAAGCTCCTACGAGCAGTACTTC.

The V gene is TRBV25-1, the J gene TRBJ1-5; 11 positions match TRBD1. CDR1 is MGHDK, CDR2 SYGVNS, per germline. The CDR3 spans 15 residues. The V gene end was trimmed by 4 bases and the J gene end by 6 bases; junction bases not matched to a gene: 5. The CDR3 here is CASSGGQGAAQPQHF. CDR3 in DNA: TGTGCCAGCAGTGGCGGACAGGGGGCGGCTCAGCCCCAGCATTTT.

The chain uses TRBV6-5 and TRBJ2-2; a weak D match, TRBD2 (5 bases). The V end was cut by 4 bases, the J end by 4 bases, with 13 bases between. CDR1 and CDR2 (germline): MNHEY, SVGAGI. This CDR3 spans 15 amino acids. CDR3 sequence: CASSFQSEGTGELFF. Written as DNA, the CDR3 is TGTGCCAGCAGTTTCCAATCAGAGGGCACCGGGGAGCTGTTTTTT.

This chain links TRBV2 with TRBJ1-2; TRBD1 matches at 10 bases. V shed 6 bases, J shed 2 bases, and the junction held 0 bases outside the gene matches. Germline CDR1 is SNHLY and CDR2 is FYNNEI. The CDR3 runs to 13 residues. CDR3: CASRDRGNYGYTF. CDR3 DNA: TGTGCCAGCAGGGACAGGGGGAACTATGGCTACACCTTC.

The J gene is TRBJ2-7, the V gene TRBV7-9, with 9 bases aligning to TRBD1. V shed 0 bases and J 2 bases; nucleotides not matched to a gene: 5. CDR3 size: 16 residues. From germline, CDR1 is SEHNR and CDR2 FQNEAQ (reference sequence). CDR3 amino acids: CASSLASRDRAYEQYF. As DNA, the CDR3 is TGTGCCAGCAGCTTAGCGTCCCGGGACAGGGCCTACGAGCAGTACTTC.

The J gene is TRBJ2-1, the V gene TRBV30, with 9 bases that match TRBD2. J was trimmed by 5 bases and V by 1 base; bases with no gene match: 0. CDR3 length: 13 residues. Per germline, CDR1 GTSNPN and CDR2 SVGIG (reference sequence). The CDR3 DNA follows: TGTGCCTGGAGTGGACTAGCGGACAATGAGCAGTTCTTC. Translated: CAWSGLADNEQFF.

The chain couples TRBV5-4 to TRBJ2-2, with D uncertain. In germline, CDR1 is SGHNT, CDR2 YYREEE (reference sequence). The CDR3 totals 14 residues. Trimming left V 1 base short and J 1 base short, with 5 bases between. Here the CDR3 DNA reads TGTGCCAGCAGCTTGAAACTGAACACCGGGGAGCTGTTTTTT. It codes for CASSLKLNTGELFF.

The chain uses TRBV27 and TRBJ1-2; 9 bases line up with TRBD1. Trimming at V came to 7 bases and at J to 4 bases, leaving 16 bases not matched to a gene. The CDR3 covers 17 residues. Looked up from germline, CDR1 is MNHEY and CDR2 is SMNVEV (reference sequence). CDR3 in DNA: TGTGCCAGCATGGCCGCTAAGGGACAGGGAGACTCCTATGGCTACACCTTC. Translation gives CASMAAKGQGDSYGYTF.

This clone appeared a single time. This chain's CDR3 is CASSLSNSNQPQHF. CDR3 DNA sequence: TGTGCCAGCAGTTTATCTAATAGCAATCAGCCCCAGCATTTT. This rearrangement joins TRBV28 to TRBJ1-5, with no clear D. Trimming cost V 1 base and J 0 bases, with 4 bases left between them. The CDR3 runs to 14 residues. Per germline, CDR1 MDHEN and CDR2 SYDVKM.

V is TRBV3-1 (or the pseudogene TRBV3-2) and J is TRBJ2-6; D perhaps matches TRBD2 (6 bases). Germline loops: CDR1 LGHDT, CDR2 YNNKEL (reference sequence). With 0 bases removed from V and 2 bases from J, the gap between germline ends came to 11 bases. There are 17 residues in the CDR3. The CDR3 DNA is TGTGCCAGCAGCCAAGAAGAGGGGAGGACTGGGGCCAACGTCCTGACTTTC. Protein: CASSQEEGRTGANVLTF.

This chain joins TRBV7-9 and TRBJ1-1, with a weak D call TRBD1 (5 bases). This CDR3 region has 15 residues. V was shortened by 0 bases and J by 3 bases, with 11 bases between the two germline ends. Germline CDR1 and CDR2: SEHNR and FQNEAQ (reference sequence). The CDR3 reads CASSLAMGEYTEAFF. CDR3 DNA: TGTGCCAGCAGCTTAGCAATGGGGGAGTACACTGAAGCTTTCTTT.